Listed below are T cell receptor beta chains from one sample, sequenced in a study. Only in-frame clones appear in the TCRdb table, and some are missing; sequencing was by immunoSEQ multiplex PCR. The table includes about 68,000 clones, roughly 95% detected once. Sequencing was done on a sample of PBMCs. Source of these receptors: a man between 35 and 55 years old with rheumatoid arthritis. Each CDR3 is given with its conserved first and last residue.

14,TRBV2,CASSARATNEKLFF
15,TRBV24-1,CATSDSRDRLETQYF
13,TRBV11-3,CASRGSVGGELFF
16,TRBV7-6,CASSLAAGLNTGELFF
15,TRBV5-1,CASSLLGELQNEQFF
15,TRBV10-3,CAISESAHRDEKLFF
15,TRBV3-1/TRBV3-2,CASSQTQGAWEKLFF
13,TRBV12-5,CASALGLGYEQYF
13,TRBV18,CASSPAWGGEAFF
15,TRBV2,CASRNGQASNEKLFF
13,TRBV5-1,CASSFPNGYEQYF
15,TRBV28,CASSLRGPSNQPQHF
15,TRBV18,CASSPSRQVYNEQFF
19,TRBV19,CASSIGFARSRGMNTEAFF
19,TRBV4-3,CASSQDQDRREWGTDTQYF
15,TRBV7-7,CASSLDEMHTDTQYF
14,TRBV10-3,CAISETVGNTEAFF
15,TRBV9,CASSVAPGRQETQYF
13,TRBV7-9,CASSFRDGTEAFF
17,TRBV18,CASSPPIGVRATDTQYF